The present TCR beta chain was sequenced within a study of blood T cell repertoires in COVID-19. Turning to the study itself: Specimens from acute and convalescent COVID-19 originated in the United States, Italy and Spain. T cells, B-cell-depleted T cells, or PBMCs provided the cDNA or gDNA that served as material.

There are 13 residues in the CDR3. V shed 3 bases and J shed 1 base, with 7 bases lying between them. CDR1 LNHDA and CDR2 SQIVND come from the germline V gene (reference sequence). The data were produced by immunoSEQ multiplex PCR, yet TCRdb's version contains in-frame clones alone and is incomplete. Found here are roughly 180,000 clones, over 80% of them singletons; the top ten hold roughly 13%. The sequenced material came from PBMCs or T cells enriched from blood (not recorded which). The chain is built from TRBV19 and TRBJ2-7, with D perhaps TRBD1 (5 bases). The clonotype comes from a woman aged 55-70 years who had recovered from COVID-19. CDR3 DNA sequence: TGTGCCAGTAGTATGACAGTTTCCTACGAGCAGTACTTC. It specifies CASSMTVSYEQYF.